A single TCR beta chain is shown here with its context. The CDR3 runs 15 residues. Germline CDR1 and CDR2: KGHSH and LQKENI. Trimming took off 4 bases at V and 2 bases at J, with 12 bases between the two ends. The sample comes from a study of T cells in Graves' hyperthyroidism and ophthalmopathy. The investigators amplified TCR beta CDR3 regions from RNA transcripts. HTBI primers were the set used in a first-round RT-PCR of the TCR CDR3. TCRdb called the multiplex PCR reads again in MiXCR, with one record for every CDR3 protein. The table has about 560,000 distinct CDR3 sequences, 16% seen once; the top ten hold 15% to 20%.

The specimen was blood. This chain uses TRBV18 with TRBJ1-5; the D gene is possibly TRBD1 (5 bases). The receptor was derived from a woman between 18 and 30 years old with Graves' hyperthyroidism. The CDR3, as DNA: TGTGCCAGCTCACATGGGAGGGGTGGCAATCAGCCCCAGCATTTT. This codes for CASSHGRGGNQPQHF.